The 19 T cell receptor beta chains listed next were all sequenced from one sample in a study of blood T cell repertoires in COVID-19 (dated by TCRdb to 2018 to 2021). Library method: the immunoSEQ multiplex PCR assay. Not all clones reach the TCRdb copy of this immuneACCESS table, which keeps in-frame sequences only. Checked studies attribute under half of the gap to unresolved V genes and leave the rest unexplained. The sample yields around 100,000 clones; around 85% were counted once. About 13% of the sample rests with the top ten. Sequenced: peripheral blood. The source of these receptors is a human donor in a cohort sampled during active COVID-19.

The chain links TRBV10-1 to TRBJ2-1, with 7 nucleotides matching TRBD2. The CDR3 is 14 amino acids. V trimming: 0 bases; J trimming: 9 bases; junction bases outside the gene matches: 5. Germline assignment: CDR1 WNHNN and CDR2 SYGVQD (reference sequence). This CDR3 is CASSESAGVSEQFF. CDR3 in DNA: TGCGCCAGCAGTGAGTCGGCGGGAGTAAGTGAGCAGTTCTTC.

The chain has TRBV6-5 and TRBJ2-7; 9 bases map to TRBD1. The germline CDR1 and CDR2 sequences are MNHEY and SVGAGI. The CDR3 runs to 15 residues. The junction had 10 bases not matched to a gene; V was cut back by 6 bases and J by 4 bases. This CDR3 is CASRNPTGGRYEQYF. In DNA, the CDR3 is TGTGCCAGCAGAAACCCGACAGGGGGTAGGTACGAGCAGTACTTC.

In its sample, this clone was seen once. The chain has TRBV2 and TRBJ1-2; 10 bases are shared with TRBD1. CDR1 is SNHLY and CDR2 is FYNNEI in the germline V gene. J lost 5 bases, V lost 4 bases, and 4 bases had no gene match. This CDR3 spans 14 amino acids. The CDR3 loop is CASSGQGAEYGYTF. The DNA of the CDR3 is TGTGCCAGCAGTGGACAGGGGGCAGAGTATGGCTACACCTTC.

The chain links TRBV24-1 to TRBJ1-1; maybe TRBD1 (6 bases). Germline V lookup: CDR1 KGHDR, CDR2 SFDVKD. V was cut by 4 bases and J by 11 bases, with 13 bases left in between. The CDR3 is 12 amino acids. Written as DNA, the CDR3 is TGTGCCACCAGTGACATCGAGGGGGAGGCTTTCTTT. Amino acid sequence: CATSDIEGEAFF.

The gene calls are TRBV10-3 and TRBJ2-7; 11 positions match TRBD1. CDR3 size: 13 residues. In germline, CDR1 is ENHRY, CDR2 SYGVKD. The V and J ends lost 11 bases and 7 bases, in that order; junction bases with no gene match: 10. CDR3 region: CAVSGQGAGEQYF. The CDR3 nucleotides are TGTGCCGTGAGCGGACAGGGGGCAGGGGAGCAGTACTTC.

This chain joins TRBV12-3 or TRBV12-4 and TRBJ1-1; D gene unclear. Trimming removed 2 bases at V and 6 bases at J, with 4 bases between. The CDR3 covers 11 residues. The CDR3, as DNA: TGTGCCAGCAGTTTATCTCCTGAAGCTTTCTTT. Translation: CASSLSPEAFF.

The chain is built from TRBV3-1 (or the pseudogene TRBV3-2) and TRBJ2-7, with a possible D match to TRBD1 (6 bases). CDR3 size: 16 residues. V was trimmed by 0 bases and J by 0 bases, leaving 12 bases between them. Germline V gene sequence: CDR1 LGHDT, CDR2 YNNKEL (reference sequence). CDR3 in amino acids: CASSQDRDTSSYEQYF. Written as DNA, the CDR3 is TGTGCCAGCAGCCAAGATCGGGACACCAGCTCCTACGAGCAGTACTTC.

V is TRBV7-6 and J is TRBJ2-5, with 9 bases identical to TRBD2. Trimming took 2 bases from V and 4 from J; bases not matched to a gene: 5. Per germline, CDR1 SGHVS and CDR2 FNYEAQ. This CDR3 has 15 residues. The CDR3 region is CASSLLAGEIETQYF. The CDR3 DNA is TGTGCCAGCAGCTTATTAGCGGGGGAGATAGAGACCCAGTACTTC.

The rearrangement links TRBV5-4 to TRBJ1-2, with 7 positions matching TRBD1. Germline V gives CDR1 SGHNT, CDR2 YYREEE (reference sequence). V trimming: 4 bases; J trimming: 5 bases; junction bases outside the gene matches: 14. This CDR3 comprises 16 residues. The CDR3 DNA follows: TGTGCCAGCAGCGACCGAAGAGGGACAGAAATTTATGGCTACACCTTC. This gives the protein CASSDRRGTEIYGYTF.

This chain uses TRBV4-3 with TRBJ1-5, with unresolved D. The germline V gene encodes CDR1 LGHNA and CDR2 YSLEER. V lost 1 base and J 0 bases, leaving 7 bases between the germline ends. This CDR3 contains 15 residues. The CDR3: CASSQGDYSNQPQHF. The CDR3 DNA reads TGCGCCAGCAGCCAAGGAGACTATAGCAATCAGCCCCAGCATTTT.

The V call is TRBV11-2, the J call TRBJ1-1; D call uncertain. The germline gives CDR1 SGHAT, CDR2 FQNNGV. This CDR3 is built from 13 residues. The V end was cut by 1 base, the J end by 1 base, with 4 bases between. Here the CDR3 reads CASSLGGNTEAFF. For the CDR3, the DNA is TGTGCCAGCAGCTTAGGCGGGAACACTGAAGCTTTCTTT.

The gene calls are TRBV6-2 or TRBV6-3 and TRBJ1-1; no clear D gene. Trimming left V 5 bases short and J 7 bases short, with 14 bases between. The germline V gene encodes CDR1 MNHEY and CDR2 SVGEGT. CDR3 length: 13 amino acids. The CDR3 here is CASSDGRRVEAFF. The CDR3 DNA reads TGTGCCAGCAGTGATGGACGGAGGGTTGAAGCTTTCTTT.

The rearrangement joins TRBV2 to TRBJ2-1, with 8 positions matching TRBD2. This CDR3 has 16 amino acids. J gave up 4 bases and V 8 bases, and 13 bases lay outside the gene matches. Germline CDR1 is SNHLY and CDR2 is FYNNEI. This CDR3 is CASGGGSGAPYNEQFF. CDR3 DNA: TGTGCCAGCGGAGGGGGTAGCGGGGCTCCATACAATGAGCAGTTCTTC.

V is TRBV20-1 and J is TRBJ2-7; D call uncertain. Deletions cut 1 base from V and 4 bases from J, with 5 bases between. Germline V gives CDR1 DFQATT, CDR2 SNEGSKA (reference sequence). The CDR3 totals 11 residues. CDR3 region: CSARAQYEQYF. The CDR3 DNA follows: TGCAGTGCTAGAGCCCAGTACGAGCAGTACTTC.

The chain uses TRBV5-1 and TRBJ2-1; 7 nucleotides match TRBD2. This CDR3 contains 15 residues. V shed 0 bases and J 4 bases; nucleotides not matched to a gene: 4. Germline V gene lookup returns CDR1 SGHRS and CDR2 YFSETQ. DNA for the CDR3: TGCGCCAGCAGCTTGGGCGGGGGACCGTACAATGAGCAGTTCTTC. It specifies CASSLGGGPYNEQFF.

The chain couples TRBV6-6 to TRBJ1-2, with 7 nucleotides matching TRBD1. The germline V gene has CDR1 MNHNY and CDR2 SVGAGI (reference sequence). With V trimmed by 5 bases and J by 4 bases, 4 bases remained unmatched. This CDR3 contains 13 residues. CDR3: CASSQTGTYGYTF. As DNA, the CDR3 is TGTGCCAGCAGTCAGACAGGGACCTATGGCTACACCTTC.

In this sample, this clone turned up once. This sequence joins TRBV5-8 and TRBJ2-5, with 9 bases identical to TRBD1. This CDR3 contains 15 residues. CDR1 and CDR2 (germline): SGHTS, YDEGEE. V lost 3 bases, J lost 5 bases, and 8 bases stayed unmatched. CDR3 sequence: CASSWLRDRDETQYF. Written as DNA, the CDR3 is TGTGCCAGCAGCTGGCTCCGGGACAGGGACGAGACCCAGTACTTC.

The J gene is TRBJ1-2, the V gene TRBV4-3, with D maybe TRBD1 (5 bases). Trimming cost V 4 bases and J 4 bases, with 16 bases left between them. This CDR3 is 15 amino acids long. Per the germline V gene, CDR1 is LGHNA and CDR2 is YSLEER. The CDR3 DNA reads as TGCGCCAGCAGCCTACAGACGGACACGATCTATGGCTACACCTTC. This sequence encodes CASSLQTDTIYGYTF.

The DNA for the CDR3 is TGCGCCAGCAGCACAGGAACCGGGGAGCTGTTTTTT. Its translation is CASSTGTGELFF. V usage is TRBV4-1 and J usage is TRBJ2-2, with D perhaps matching TRBD1 (5 bases). V was clipped by 5 bases and J by 5 bases, with 6 bases between them. The CDR3 contains 12 residues. CDR1 and CDR2 from the germline V gene are MGHRA and YSYEKL.